This TCR beta chain was identified during a study of shared clonotypes between healthy human individuals. Study-level information: Used for every donor were three CD4 naive, three CD4 memory, two CD8 naive and one CD8 memory plate. Study-wide results and caveats: Researchers sampled only blood; tissue repertoires likely differ.

Assay used: immunoSEQ multiplex PCR; TCRdb lists only in-frame clones, some missing. Counted here are about 2.3 million clones, 93% occurring once; the ten biggest clones make up 0.39%. Trimming took off 0 bases at V and 7 bases at J, with 15 bases between the two ends. The germline V gene has CDR1 KGHSH and CDR2 LQKENI. The CDR3 runs 16 residues. A note on this clone: Its matching antigen is unknown.

The study drew all its donors from Caucasian adults living in Nashville, Tennessee. The study separated CD4+ cells into CD45RA+ naive and CD45RA-negative memory subsets. The rearrangement joins TRBV18 to TRBJ2-2; D call uncertain. This TCR derives from a man younger than 35 in good health. Some clones in this sample may be carry-over from other donors' samples. Material: naive CD4+ T cells from PBMCs. Subset described: CD45RA+ positively selected. CDR3 in amino acids: CASSPPTLQLLGELFF. Here the CDR3 DNA reads TGTGCCAGCTCACCACCGACTCTACAGCTCCTCGGGGAGCTGTTTTTT.